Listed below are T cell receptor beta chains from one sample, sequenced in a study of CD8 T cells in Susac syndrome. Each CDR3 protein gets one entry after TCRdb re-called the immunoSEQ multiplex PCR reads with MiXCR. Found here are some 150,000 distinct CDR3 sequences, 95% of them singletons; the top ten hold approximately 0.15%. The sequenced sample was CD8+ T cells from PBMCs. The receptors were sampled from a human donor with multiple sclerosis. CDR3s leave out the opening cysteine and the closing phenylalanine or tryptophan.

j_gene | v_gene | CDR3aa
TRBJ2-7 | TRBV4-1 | ASSQTSGRPYEQY
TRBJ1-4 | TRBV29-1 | SVSHLTTNEKLF
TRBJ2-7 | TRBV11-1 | ASSQPWTSGVNEQY
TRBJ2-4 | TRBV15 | ATSRDITRENIQY
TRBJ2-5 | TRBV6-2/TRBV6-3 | ASWSFGTQETQY
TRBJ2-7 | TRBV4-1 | ASSPPGASYEQY
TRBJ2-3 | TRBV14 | ASSQEQAGDTQY
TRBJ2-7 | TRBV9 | ASSVGQGTYEQY
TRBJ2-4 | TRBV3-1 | ASSQGPGGAVIQY
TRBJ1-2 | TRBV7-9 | ASSHQYGYT
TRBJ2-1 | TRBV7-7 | ASSLALDYEQF
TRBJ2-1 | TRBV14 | ASSQDFGASYNEQF
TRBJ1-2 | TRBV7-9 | ASSLEQGGLHGYT
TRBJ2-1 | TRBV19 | ASSAYSSGEQF
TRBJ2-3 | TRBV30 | AWRVPGSTDTQY
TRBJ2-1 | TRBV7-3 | ASSLDAGTNNEQF
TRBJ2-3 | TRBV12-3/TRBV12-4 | ASSFGLPAQY